What follows are 9 T cell receptor beta chains derived from one specimen sequenced in a study of cytomegalovirus exposure and HLA in healthy donors. Amplification used 60 Vbeta primers and 13 Jbeta primers. Profiled with immunoSEQ multiplex PCR; TCRdb holds only in-frame clones, not every one. In the table there are roughly 200,000 clones, about 80% of which are singletons. Sequencing was carried out using PBMCs. These receptors originate from a woman between 40 and 55 years old in good health and CMV-seronegative.

The chain joins TRBV5-1 to TRBJ1-6; no firm D call. Trimming took 0 bases from V and 5 from J, leaving 12 bases between them. This CDR3 has 16 residues. Germline assignment: CDR1 SGHRS and CDR2 YFSETQ. Here the CDR3 DNA reads TGCGCCAGCAGCTTGGGGTCGGTCGGTAATAATTCACCCCTCCACTTT. This translates into CASSLGSVGNNSPLHF.

The chain links TRBV6-1 to TRBJ1-2; possible D gene TRBD1, 5 bases. Germline CDR1 is MNHNS and CDR2 is SASEGT. V was clipped by 6 bases and J by 3 bases, with 17 bases between them. This CDR3 is built from 15 residues. The CDR3, as DNA: TGTGCCAGCAGGACCGTTGACAGTTTGTACTATGGCTACACCTTC. It codes for CASRTVDSLYYGYTF.

The chain employs TRBV2 and TRBJ2-3; the D gene is possibly TRBD1 (6 bases). Trimming removed 6 bases from V and 4 bases from J, with 17 bases in between. Germline V gene data show CDR1 as SNHLY and CDR2 as FYNNEI. The CDR3 contains 15 residues. CDR3 sequence reads: CASSYGQLPADTQYF. The CDR3 nucleotides are TGTGCCAGCAGCTATGGACAGTTGCCGGCAGATACGCAGTATTTT. Together with reference TRBV2 and TRBJ2-3, the CDR3 gives the full variable domain: EPEVTQTPSHQVTQMGQEVILRCVPISNHLYFYWYRQILGQKVEFLVSFYNNEISEKSEIFDDQFSVERPDGSNFTLKIRSTKLEDSAMYFCASSYGQLPADTQYFGPGTRLTVL.

V usage is TRBV4-1 and J usage is TRBJ2-5; 9 positions agree with TRBD2. The CDR3 has 17 amino acids. Germline-derived CDR1 and CDR2 are MGHRA and YSYEKL. V lost 0 bases and J lost 5; bases outside the gene matches: 10. The CDR3 region is CASSQDRGAGGHETQYF. The CDR3 bases are TGCGCCAGCAGCCAAGATCGGGGGGCGGGGGGGCATGAGACCCAGTACTTC.

This chain joins TRBV10-3 and TRBJ1-2, with 7 bases fitting TRBD1. Germline CDR1 and CDR2: ENHRY and SYGVKD. This CDR3 region has 16 residues. Germline trimming cut 4 bases from V and 0 bases from J; bases unmatched to any gene: 8. This CDR3 reads CAISGGQTPSNYGYTF. The DNA for the CDR3 is TGTGCCATCAGTGGGGGACAGACCCCCTCTAACTATGGCTACACCTTC.

The CDR3, as DNA: TGTGCCAGCAGCTTGCCTCGAAGGACTAGCGGGCTCACAGATACGCAGTATTTT. Its translation is CASSLPRRTSGLTDTQYF. The rearrangement uses TRBV5-5 and TRBJ2-3, with 11 positions matching TRBD2. This CDR3 is built from 18 residues. Unmatched junction bases numbered 9, after V lost 1 base and J lost 2 bases. CDR1 SGHKS and CDR2 YYEKEE come from the germline V gene (reference sequence).

This chain links TRBV9 with TRBJ1-5, with TRBD1 as a possible D gene (6 bases). Trimming stripped 2 bases from V and 7 bases from J, with 16 bases between. Germline V lookup: CDR1 SGDLS, CDR2 YYNGEE. The CDR3 has 15 residues. The CDR3 sequence: CASSVGGGAGQPQHF. For the CDR3, the DNA is TGTGCCAGCAGCGTGGGGGGGGGCGCGGGGCAGCCCCAGCATTTT.

The V call is TRBV11-3, the J call TRBJ2-6; the match to TRBD2 covers 7 bases. V was pared by 5 bases and J by 4 bases, with 2 bases of the junction left unmatched. CDR3 length equals 14 residues. Germline CDR1 and CDR2: SGHNT and YENEEA. CDR3 nucleotide sequence: TGTGCCAGCAGCGTGGGAGGGGGGGCCAACGTCCTGACTTTC. Its translation: CASSVGGGANVLTF. The full variable domain, completed using reference TRBV11-3 and TRBJ2-6, is EAGVVQSPRYKIIEKKQPVAFWCNPISGHNTLYWYLQNLGQGPELLIRYENEEAVDDSQLPKDRFSAERLKGVDSTLKIQPAELGDSAVYLCASSVGGGANVLTFGAGSRLTVL.

The chain links TRBV6-6 to TRBJ2-7; maybe TRBD1 (5 bases). This CDR3 is 13 amino acids long. The germline V gene has CDR1 MNHNY and CDR2 SVGAGI (reference sequence). Trimming removed 8 bases at V and 2 bases at J, with 13 bases between. CDR3 in amino acids: CASRTEGAYEQYF. The CDR3 DNA follows: TGTGCCAGCCGGACGGAAGGGGCCTACGAGCAGTACTTC.